This is a list of T cell receptor beta chains from one sample in a study of beta chain features in type 1 diabetes. Measured with immunoSEQ multiplex PCR; TCRdb has only the in-frame clones, and not every one. The sample consists of around 710,000 clones, around 11% of them appearing once. What was sequenced was naive CD4+ T cells from blood. These receptors were obtained from a man aged 30-40 years with type 1 diabetes. Both conserved end residues are part of each CDR3. D genes are given only for firm matches. Clone sizes are given selectively: once, few, many, or a class where the clone is expanded.

D	V	size	J	DNA	CDR3
NA	TRBV5-8	few	TRBJ2-3	TGTGCCAGCAGCCCCGGGACTCACAGCACAGATACGCAGTATTTT	CASSPGTHSTDTQYF
NA	TRBV29-1	NA	TRBJ2-5	TGCAGCGCCGGGGCTAGTACCCTAACGGAGACCCAGTACTTC	CSAGASTLTETQYF
NA	TRBV7-2	few	TRBJ2-1	TGTGCCAGCAGCTCCACCGATAATTTGAATGAGCAGTTCTTC	CASSSTDNLNEQFF
NA	TRBV28	few	TRBJ1-2	TGTGCCAGCAGTTTGACCAGAGGAAAGGTTGGCTACACCTTC	CASSLTRGKVGYTF
TRBD1	TRBV4-2	NA	TRBJ1-3	TGTGCCAGCAGCCGAACAGGGGCCGACTCTGGAAACACCATATATTTT	CASSRTGADSGNTIYF
NA	TRBV5-1	few	TRBJ2-3	TGCGCCAGCAGGAAACAGGGTGTTACAGATACGCAGTATTTT	CASRKQGVTDTQYF
NA	TRBV9	few	TRBJ1-1	TGTGCCAGCAGCCCTCAGGGATACACTGAAGCTTTCTTT	CASSPQGYTEAFF
NA	TRBV25-1	NA	TRBJ2-5	TGTGCCAGCAGTGATTCCGGACTTGAGACCCAGTACTTC	CASSDSGLETQYF
TRBD1	TRBV18	few	TRBJ1-6	TGTGCCAGCTCTTCCGGGACAGGGGGCTCTTCACCCCTCCACTTT	CASSSGTGGSSPLHF
NA	TRBV20-1	NA	TRBJ1-2	TGCAGTGCTGCACAGGACCATGGCTACACCTTC	CSAAQDHGYTF